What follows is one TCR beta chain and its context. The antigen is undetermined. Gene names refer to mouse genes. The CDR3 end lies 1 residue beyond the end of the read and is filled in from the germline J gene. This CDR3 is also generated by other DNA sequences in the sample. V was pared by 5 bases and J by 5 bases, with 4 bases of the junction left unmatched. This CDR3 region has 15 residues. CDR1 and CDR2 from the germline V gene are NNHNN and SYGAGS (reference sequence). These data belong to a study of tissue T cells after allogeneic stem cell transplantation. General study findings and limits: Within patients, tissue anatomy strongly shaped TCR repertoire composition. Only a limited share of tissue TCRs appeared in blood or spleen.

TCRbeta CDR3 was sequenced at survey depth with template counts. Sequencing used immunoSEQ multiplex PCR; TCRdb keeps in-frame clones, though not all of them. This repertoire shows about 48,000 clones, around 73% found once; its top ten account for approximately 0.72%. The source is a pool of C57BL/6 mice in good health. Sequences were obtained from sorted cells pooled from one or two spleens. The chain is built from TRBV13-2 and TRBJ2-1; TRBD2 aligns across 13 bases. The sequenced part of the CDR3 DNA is TGTGCCAGCGGGCGGGACTGGGGGGGGGATGCTGAGCAGTTC. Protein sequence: CASGRDWGGDAEQF. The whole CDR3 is CASGRDWGGDAEQFF.